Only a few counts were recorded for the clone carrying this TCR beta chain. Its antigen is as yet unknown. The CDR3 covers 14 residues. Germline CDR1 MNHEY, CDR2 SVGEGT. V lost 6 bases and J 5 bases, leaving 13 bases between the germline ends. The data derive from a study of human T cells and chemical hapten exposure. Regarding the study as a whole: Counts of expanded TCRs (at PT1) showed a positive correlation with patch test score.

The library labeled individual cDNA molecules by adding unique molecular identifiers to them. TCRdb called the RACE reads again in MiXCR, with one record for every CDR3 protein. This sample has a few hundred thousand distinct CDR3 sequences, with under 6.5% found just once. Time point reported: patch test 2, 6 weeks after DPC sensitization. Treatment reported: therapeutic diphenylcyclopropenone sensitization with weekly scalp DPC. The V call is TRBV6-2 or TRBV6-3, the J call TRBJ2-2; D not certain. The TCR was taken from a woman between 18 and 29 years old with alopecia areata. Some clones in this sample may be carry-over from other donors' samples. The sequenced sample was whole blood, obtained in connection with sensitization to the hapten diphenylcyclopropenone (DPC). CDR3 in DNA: TGTGCCAGCAGCCCTACGCTAGTTACCGGGGAGCTGTTTTTT. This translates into CASSPTLVTGELFF.